These 9 T cell receptor beta chains were all obtained from the same sample, sequenced in a study of sequential checkpoint blockade in melanoma. Treatment denoted: randomized to nivolumab then ipilimumab (arm A) or the reverse (arm B). Profiled with immunoSEQ multiplex PCR; TCRdb holds only in-frame clones, not every one. Of 30,000 to 40,000 clones detected, around 86% appear once; the ten largest clones hold roughly an eighth. Sample: CD8+ T cells sorted from blood (inferred from file names), taken from a patient given nivolumab and ipilimumab in sequence. All receptors derive from a human donor with melanoma.

The chain couples TRBV28 to TRBJ2-7, with 7 bases identical to TRBD1. The CDR3 extends over 15 amino acids. Germline values: CDR1 MDHEN, CDR2 SYDVKM. The V and J ends lost 5 bases and 3 bases, in that order; junction bases with no gene match: 10. This CDR3 reads CASSTPQGFLYEQYF. The CDR3 nucleotides are TGTGCCAGCAGTACCCCACAGGGGTTCCTCTACGAGCAGTACTTC.

The genes are TRBV7-9 and TRBJ2-1; 12 bases map to TRBD2. The ends lost 5 bases at V and 7 bases at J; junction bases unmatched: 6. The CDR3 sequence is 15 residues long. The V gene's germline CDR1 is SEHNR and CDR2 FQNEAQ (reference sequence). The chain's CDR3 is CASSPGLAGRNEQFF. In nucleotides, the CDR3 is TGTGCCAGCAGCCCGGGACTAGCGGGTAGGAATGAGCAGTTCTTC.

V is TRBV7-9 and J is TRBJ2-7, with D unresolved. V lost 5 bases and J 1 base, leaving 9 bases between the germline ends. This CDR3 region has 13 residues. The germline gives CDR1 SEHNR, CDR2 FQNEAQ (reference sequence). The CDR3 sequence is CASSVGWSYEQYV. The DNA of the CDR3 is TGTGCCAGCAGCGTCGGGTGGTCCTACGAGCAGTACGTC.

The rearrangement joins TRBV7-2 to TRBJ2-1; maybe TRBD1 (5 bases). The CDR3 runs to 15 residues. Deletions cut 3 bases from V and 6 bases from J, with 15 bases between. The V gene's germline CDR1 is SGHTA and CDR2 FQGNSA. Written as DNA, the CDR3 is TGTGCCAGCAGCTTGGGGTGGGGCTTACTCAATGAGCAGTTCTTC. It specifies CASSLGWGLLNEQFF.

The chain couples TRBV13 to TRBJ2-3; possible D gene TRBD2, 6 bases. The V gene's germline CDR1 is PRHDT and CDR2 FYEKMQ (reference sequence). CDR3 length: 15 amino acids. V was pared by 5 bases and J by 2 bases, with 14 bases between. The CDR3 nucleotides read TGTGCCAGCAGCGAACCGGGACTCAACACAGATACGCAGTATTTT. This encodes CASSEPGLNTDTQYF.

The V call is TRBV23-1, the J call TRBJ2-3, with 8 bases identical to TRBD2. TRBV23-1 counts as an open reading frame of uncertain function. This CDR3 is 17 amino acids long. Trimming at V came to 4 bases and at J to 5 bases, leaving 14 bases not matched to a gene. CDR3 nucleotide sequence: TGCGCCAGCAGTCTCCCGGCTGTAGCGGGATCCGTAGATACGCAGTATTTT. Translated, it gives CASSLPAVAGSVDTQYF.

This clone was seen more than once but under ten times. The chain employs TRBV11-2 and TRBJ2-1, with TRBD2 as a possible D gene (7 bases). The CDR3 sequence is 16 residues long. The V end lost 2 bases, the J end lost 5 bases, and 16 bases lay between the germline ends. Germline V lookup: CDR1 SGHAT, CDR2 FQNNGV. The CDR3 loop is CASSLLEGGGDNEQFF. CDR3 in DNA: TGTGCCAGCAGCTTATTAGAGGGAGGGGGAGACAATGAGCAGTTCTTC. Full variable domain (rest looked up from reference TRBV11-2 and TRBJ2-1): EAGVAQSPRYKIIEKRQSVAFWCNPISGHATLYWYQQILGQGPKLLIQFQNNGVVDDSQLPKDRFSAERLKGVDSTLKIQPAKLEDSAVYLCASSLLEGGGDNEQFFGPGTRLTVL.

The chain combines TRBV4-2 with TRBJ2-1; a weak D match, TRBD2 (5 bases). This CDR3 has 14 residues. Germline assignment: CDR1 LGHNA and CDR2 YNFKEQ. Trimming cost V 0 bases and J 8 bases, with 11 bases left between them. The CDR3 region is CASSQEVAFDEQFF. The CDR3 DNA reads TGTGCCAGCAGCCAAGAAGTAGCGTTTGATGAGCAGTTCTTC.

The genes are TRBV19 and TRBJ2-7; D uncertain. Between the trimmed V and J ends, which lost 3 bases and 5 bases, there was a span of 11 bases. Looked up from germline, CDR1 is LNHDA and CDR2 is SQIVND (reference sequence). The CDR3 has 13 amino acids. The CDR3 loop is CASSILSSDEQYF. The CDR3 DNA reads TGTGCCAGTAGTATCCTCTCAAGCGACGAGCAGTACTTC. The full variable domain, its missing parts supplied by reference TRBV19 and TRBJ2-7, is DGGITQSPKYLFRKEGQNVTLSCEQNLNHDAMYWYRQDPGQGLRLIYYSQIVNDFQKGDIAEGYSVSREKKESFPLTVTSAQKNPTAFYLCASSILSSDEQYFGPGTRLTVT.